This TCR beta chain was obtained from a study of blood T cell repertoires in COVID-19. The overall study: PBMCs, B-cell-depleted T cells, or T cells were the source of the cDNA or gDNA that made up the material.

The CDR3 has 16 amino acids. Per the original methods: Nucleated cell number was recorded as an estimate derived from reference gene primer amplification. Sequencing was performed with immunoSEQ multiplex PCR; in TCRdb, only in-frame clones are kept and a portion is missing. That table supplies the V and J calls and clone size; D and trimming were determined from the DNA. The repertoire has fewer than 350,000 clones, roughly 85% of them found once; the top ten carry around 2%. The study recruited people aged 18 to 89 years across roughly 23 US areas. A case of COVID-19 had been met by exposed participants within 2 weeks before study entry.

V and J are TRBV12-1 and TRBJ2-7; the D call TRBD2 from the table was never checked on the DNA. TRBV12-1 constitutes a pseudogene. Material for sequencing was PBMCs or T cells enriched from blood (not recorded which). The receptor was isolated from a woman aged 25 to 39 who had been exposed to COVID-19. The DNA of the CDR3 is TGTGCCAGCAGCCCAGAGGGTAGGGAGGGACCACTCGAGCAGTACTTC. Translation: CASSPEGREGPLEQYF.